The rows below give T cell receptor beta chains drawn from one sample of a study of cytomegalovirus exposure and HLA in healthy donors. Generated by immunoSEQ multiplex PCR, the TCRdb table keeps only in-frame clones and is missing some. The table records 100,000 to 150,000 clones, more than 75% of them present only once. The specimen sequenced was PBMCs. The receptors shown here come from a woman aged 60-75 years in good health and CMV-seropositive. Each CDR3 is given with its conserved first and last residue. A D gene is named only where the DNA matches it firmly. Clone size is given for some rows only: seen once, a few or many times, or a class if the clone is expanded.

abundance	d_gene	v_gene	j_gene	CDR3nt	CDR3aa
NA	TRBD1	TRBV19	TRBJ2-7	TGTGCCAGTACTTACGGACAGGGTAATTCCTACGAGCAGTACTTC	CASTYGQGNSYEQYF
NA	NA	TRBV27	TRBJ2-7	TGTGCCAGCAGTACAGGGGGGGGGAGACTCTACGAGCAGTACTTC	CASSTGGGRLYEQYF
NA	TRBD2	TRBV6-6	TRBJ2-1	TGTGCCAGCAGTCACGGGGGGAGGGGAACCTACAATGAGCAGTTCTTC	CASSHGGRGTYNEQFF
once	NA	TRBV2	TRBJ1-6	TGTGCCAGCACTATTTCAACCGGGATTTATAATTCACCCCTCCACTTT	CASTISTGIYNSPLHF
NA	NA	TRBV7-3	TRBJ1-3	TGTGCCAGCAGGTCGGGACAACCCAATCCGAGATTTTTT	CASRSGQPNPRFF
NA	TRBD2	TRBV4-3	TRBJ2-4	TGCGCCAGCAGCCAAGATGCGATAGGGACTAGAAGACGGTACTTC	CASSQDAIGTRRRYF
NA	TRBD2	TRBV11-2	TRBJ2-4	TGTGCCAGCAGCTTAAATGAGGGTAGCGGGAGTTGGGGCATTCAGTACTTC	CASSLNEGSGSWGIQYF
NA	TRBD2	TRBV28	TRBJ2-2	TGTGCCAGCAGTCCCCCCCGGGGGGTTACCGGGGAGCTGTTTTTT	CASSPPRGVTGELFF
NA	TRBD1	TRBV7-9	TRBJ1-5	TGTGCCAGCAGCTTAGAATCGCGGGACAGTTATCAGCCCCAGCATTTT	CASSLESRDSYQPQHF
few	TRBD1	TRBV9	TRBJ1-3	TGTGCCAGCAGCGGGGTCCCGACAGGGGTGTGGGGAAACACCATATATTTT	CASSGVPTGVWGNTIYF
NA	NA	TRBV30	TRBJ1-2	TGTGCCTGGAGTGTACTAGGGGGAGTAACCCTCTATGGCTACACCTTC	CAWSVLGGVTLYGYTF
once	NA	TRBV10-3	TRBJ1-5	TGTGCCATCAGTGGTGGCGGGAATCAGCCCCAGCATTTT	CAISGGGNQPQHF
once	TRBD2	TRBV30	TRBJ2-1	TGTGCCTGGAGTGGTTTGGGCGGGAGTGGGAATGAGCAGTTCTTC	CAWSGLGGSGNEQFF
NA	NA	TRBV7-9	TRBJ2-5	TGTGCCAGCAGCTTAGCAGCGGTACGAATCCAAGAGACCCAGTACTTC	CASSLAAVRIQETQYF
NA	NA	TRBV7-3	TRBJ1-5	TGTGCCAGCAGCTTAGACGGCCAGGGGCCCCAGCATTTT	CASSLDGQGPQHF
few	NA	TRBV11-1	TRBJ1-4	TGTGCCAGCAGTCAAAGACGGGATGAAAAACTGTTTTTT	CASSQRRDEKLFF
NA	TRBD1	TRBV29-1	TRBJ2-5	TGCAGCGTTCTGGACAGGCCAAAGACCCAGTACTTC	CSVLDRPKTQYF
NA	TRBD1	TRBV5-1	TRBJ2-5	TGCGCCAGCAGCCTGACAGGGGCCCAAGAGACCCAGTACTTC	CASSLTGAQETQYF
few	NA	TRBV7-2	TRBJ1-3	TGTGCCAGCAGCTTAGCGGGCCCCTCTGGAAACACCATATATTTT	CASSLAGPSGNTIYF
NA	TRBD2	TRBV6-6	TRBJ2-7	TGTGCCAGCAGTTCACAAAGGACTAGTTGGTACGAGCAGTACTTC	CASSSQRTSWYEQYF
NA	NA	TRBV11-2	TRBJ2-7	TGTGCCAGCAGCCCGATTAACAGGCGACATACCTACGAGCAGTACTTC	CASSPINRRHTYEQYF
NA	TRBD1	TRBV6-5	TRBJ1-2	TGTGCCACCACAGGGGCAGGCTATGGCTACACCTTC	CATTGAGYGYTF
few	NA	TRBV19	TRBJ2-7	TGTGCCAGTAGTATAGACAGGGGCTACTCCTACGAGCAGTACTTC	CASSIDRGYSYEQYF
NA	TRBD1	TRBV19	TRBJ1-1	TGTGCCAGTAGTCACAGGGGTAACACTGAAGCTTTCTTT	CASSHRGNTEAFF
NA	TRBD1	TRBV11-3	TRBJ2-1	TGTGCCAGCAGCTTAGATCAAGGGGGCACTGAGCAGTTCTTC	CASSLDQGGTEQFF
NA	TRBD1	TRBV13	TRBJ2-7	TGTGCCAGCAGCTCGACGAGGGACAGGCTTGCCGAGCAGTACTTC	CASSSTRDRLAEQYF
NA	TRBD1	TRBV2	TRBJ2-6	TGTGCCAGCAAAGGACAGGGACCCGCTGGGGCCAACGTCCTGACTTTC	CASKGQGPAGANVLTF
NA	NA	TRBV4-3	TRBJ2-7	TGCGCCAGCAGCCAAGATCGGGGGTCCTCCTACGAGCAGTACTTC	CASSQDRGSSYEQYF
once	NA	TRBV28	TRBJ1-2	TGTGCCAGCAGTACAGCGGCGGGCAGGGGAGATGGCTACACCTTC	CASSTAAGRGDGYTF
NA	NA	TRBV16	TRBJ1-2	TGTGCCAGCAGCCAATCGAAGCGAGGCCACTATGGCTACACCTTC	CASSQSKRGHYGYTF
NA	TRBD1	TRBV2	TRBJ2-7	TGTGCCAGCTTAAGGACAGGGTACGAGCAGTACTTC	CASLRTGYEQYF
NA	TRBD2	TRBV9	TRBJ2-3	TGTGCCAGCAGCGTGGAACTAGCGGTAGATACGCAGTATTTT	CASSVELAVDTQYF
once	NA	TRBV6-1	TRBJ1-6	TGTGCCAGCAGTGAAAACAGGGCGCTTTCACCCCTCCACTTT	CASSENRALSPLHF
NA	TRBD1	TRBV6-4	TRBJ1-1	TGTGCCAGCAGTAACCCAAAACAGGGGATGAACACTGAAGCTTTCTTT	CASSNPKQGMNTEAFF
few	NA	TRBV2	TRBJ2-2	TGTGCCAGCAGGCTAGACAGGTCGAACACCGGGGAGCTGTTTTTT	CASRLDRSNTGELFF
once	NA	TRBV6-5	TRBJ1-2	TGTGCCACCGGGTTGGGCTATGGCTACACCTTC	CATGLGYGYTF
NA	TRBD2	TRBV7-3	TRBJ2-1	TGTGCCAGCAGCTATACTAGCGGGGCCTTCAATGAGCAGTTCTTC	CASSYTSGAFNEQFF
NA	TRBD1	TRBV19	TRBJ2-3	TGTGCCAGTAGTGCTGCCGGACAGGGCCGTTGGACAGATACGCAGTATTTT	CASSAAGQGRWTDTQYF
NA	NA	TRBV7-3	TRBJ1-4	TGTGCCAGCAGCTTAATAGGGGAAACTAATGAAAAACTGTTTTTT	CASSLIGETNEKLFF
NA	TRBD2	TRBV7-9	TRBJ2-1	TGTGCCAGCAGCTTACGCGGGACTAATATTAATGAGCAGTTCTTC	CASSLRGTNINEQFF
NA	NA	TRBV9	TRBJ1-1	TGTGCCAGCAGCGCTGGGGCGGAGAACACTGAAGCTTTCTTT	CASSAGAENTEAFF
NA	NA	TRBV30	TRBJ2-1	TGTGCCTGGAGCGGTTGGGCGTCGCGTCGCAATGAGCAGTTCTTC	CAWSGWASRRNEQFF
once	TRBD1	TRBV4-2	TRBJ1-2	TGTGCCAGCAGCCCCACAGGGGGCTACGTTGGCTACACCTTC	CASSPTGGYVGYTF